This TCR beta chain was sequenced during a study of shared clonotypes between healthy human individuals. On the study more broadly: Per donor, CD8 memory used one plate, CD8 naive used two, CD4 memory used three and CD4 naive used three.

On this clone itself: The target antigen is unknown.

Study findings and constraints: Generation probabilities of non-shared clonotypes were lower (relative to those shared by all four donors). A limitation of the genetic and exposure-history diversity represented arose from few donors. Donor clonotype sharing was expected to depend on sequencing depth.

This CDR3 contains 18 residues. V was clipped by 3 bases and J by 2 bases, with 23 bases between them. CDR1 is SGHNT and CDR2 is YYREEE in the germline V gene (reference sequence). Using immunoSEQ multiplex PCR, the repertoire was profiled, and TCRdb retains in-frame clones only, with some absent. The repertoire holds about a million clones, with 77% as singletons. Sequenced material: memory CD4+ T cells from PBMCs. Described subset: CD45RA-negative fraction. The V call is TRBV5-4, the J call TRBJ1-1; no definite D call. The sequence derives from a young man in good health. Some clones in this sample may be carry-over from other donors' samples. CDR3 coding DNA: TGTGCCAGCAGCTCTGGAGGAGCCATCCTCAGCGTAAACACTGAAGCTTTCTTT. It yields the protein CASSSGGAILSVNTEAFF.